The 27 T cell receptor beta chains below were found in one sample sequenced in a study of blood T cell repertoires in COVID-19 (TCRdb year 2020). Library construction relied on the immunoSEQ multiplex PCR assay. Held by TCRdb, this immuneACCESS table contains in-frame sequences only and omits some clones. Under half of the omission traces to an unresolved V gene where checked; the cause of the rest is unknown. For this sample the table gives some 490,000 clones, of which more than 85% were detected only once. Of the sample, around 7.9% is held by the ten largest clones. The specimen sequenced was PBMCs or T cells enriched from blood (not recorded which). The receptors derive from a woman aged 55-75 years who had recovered from COVID-19.

This clone occurred a few times. This chain links TRBV7-9 with TRBJ1-1; D not resolved. The V end lost 5 bases, the J end lost 3 bases, and 7 bases lay between the germline ends. The germline V gene encodes CDR1 SEHNR and CDR2 FQNEAQ (reference sequence). The CDR3 is 12 residues long. The DNA for the CDR3 is TGTGCCAGCAGCCCAGCGTACACTGAAGCTTTCTTT. Translating it yields CASSPAYTEAFF.

This clone was detected once. The V call is TRBV2, the J call TRBJ2-1, with TRBD2 matching over 8 bases. Germline lookup yields CDR1 SNHLY and CDR2 FYNNEI. V shed 6 bases and J 1 base; nucleotides not matched to a gene: 5. This CDR3 is 15 amino acids long. The CDR3 here is CASRDPSGSYNEQFF. As DNA, the CDR3 is TGTGCCAGCAGGGACCCTAGCGGGTCCTACAATGAGCAGTTCTTC.

This clone has just a few counts. This sequence joins TRBV5-1 and TRBJ1-2; 8 bases agree with TRBD1. From germline, CDR1 is SGHRS and CDR2 YFSETQ. V trimming: 0 bases; J trimming: 7 bases; junction bases outside the gene matches: 2. This CDR3 has 13 amino acids. The CDR3 nucleotides are TGCGCCAGCAGCTTGGACGGACAGGGTGGCTACACCTTC. Protein product: CASSLDGQGGYTF.

This chain joins TRBV5-5 and TRBJ2-7; TRBD1 might be the D (6 bases). Deletions cut 4 bases from V and 2 bases from J, with 13 bases between. Germline V lookup: CDR1 SGHKS, CDR2 YYEKEE (reference sequence). The CDR3 has 14 residues. As DNA, the CDR3 is TGTGCCAGCAGCATACAGGGAAGGACCTACGAGCAGTACGTC. This sequence encodes CASSIQGRTYEQYV.

The chain joins TRBV28 to TRBJ1-1, with 9 bases matching TRBD1. Germline loops: CDR1 MDHEN, CDR2 SYDVKM. The V gene end was trimmed by 4 bases and the J gene end by 1 base; junction bases not matched to a gene: 4. This CDR3 is 15 amino acids long. CDR3 DNA sequence: TGTGCCAGCAGTTCACAGGGGGCGAGGAACACTGAAGCTTTCTTT. As protein: CASSSQGARNTEAFF.

Only a few counts were recorded for this clone. The rearrangement uses TRBV2 and TRBJ2-7, with 12 bases aligning to TRBD2. Looked up from germline, CDR1 is SNHLY and CDR2 is FYNNEI. This CDR3 comprises 15 residues. With V trimmed by 6 bases and J by 3 bases, 6 bases remained unmatched. CDR3 nucleotides: TGTGCCAGCAGGCAACTAGCGGGGGGTTACTACGAGCAGTACTTC. As protein: CASRQLAGGYYEQYF.

This chain joins TRBV19 and TRBJ1-2; 7 bases line up with TRBD1. Germline-derived CDR1 and CDR2 are LNHDA and SQIVND (reference sequence). The CDR3 runs 14 residues. Trimming took 7 bases from V and 4 from J; bases not matched to a gene: 9. CDR3 loop: CASTKTGQLYGYTF. The CDR3 DNA reads TGTGCCAGTACCAAAACGGGACAGCTCTATGGCTACACCTTC.

The CDR3 DNA is TGTGCCAGCAGCGAGACAGGGAGCACTGAAGCTTTCTTT. Amino acids: CASSETGSTEAFF. This chain links TRBV9 with TRBJ1-1, with TRBD1 identical over 7 bases. CDR1 SGDLS and CDR2 YYNGEE come from the germline V gene. CDR3 size: 13 residues. The trim removed 3 bases at V and 4 bases at J, leaving 3 bases unmatched.

J is TRBJ2-6 and V is TRBV11-2; no reliable D call. In germline, CDR1 is SGHAT, CDR2 FQNNGV. The CDR3 length is 14 residues. Trimming removed 8 bases at V and 2 bases at J, with 10 bases between. CDR3: CASLWAPGANVLTF. CDR3 in DNA: TGTGCCAGCCTCTGGGCCCCTGGGGCCAACGTCCTGACTTTC.

The chain links TRBV21-1 to TRBJ2-5; the D segment call TRBD2 is taken from the table without a DNA check. TRBV21-1 is a listed pseudogene. The length of the CDR3 is 16 residues. Here the CDR3 reads CASSGSLVPPKETQYF. CDR3 nucleotides: TGTGCCAGCAGCGGGTCACTAGTTCCGCCAAAGGAGACCCAGTACTTC.

The chain uses TRBV30 and TRBJ2-1, with 7 bases lining up with TRBD1. Germline values: CDR1 GTSNPN, CDR2 SVGIG (reference sequence). The ends lost 3 bases at V and 0 bases at J; junction bases unmatched: 2. CDR3 size: 14 residues. This CDR3 reads CAWRGQSSYNEQFF. CDR3 nucleotides: TGTGCCTGGAGGGGACAGAGCTCCTACAATGAGCAGTTCTTC.

V gene TRBV19 combines with J gene TRBJ1-5; 8 bases are a match to TRBD1. Germline V gene data show CDR1 as LNHDA and CDR2 as SQIVND (reference sequence). The CDR3 sequence is 13 residues long. The J segment lost 3 bases and the V segment lost 8 bases, leaving 3 bases of the junction unmatched. CDR3 sequence (DNA): TGTGCCAGTCAGGGGGCCTTCAATCAGCCCCAGCATTTT. Protein sequence: CASQGAFNQPQHF.

The chain has TRBV9 and TRBJ2-3, with D tentatively TRBD1 (5 bases). The CDR3 spans 16 residues. CDR1 is SGDLS, CDR2 YYNGEE, per germline. V gave up 0 bases and J gave up 2 bases, with 13 bases separating them. In DNA, the CDR3 is TGTGCCAGCAGCGTAGCTTCGACAGTAGACACAGATACGCAGTATTTT. This encodes CASSVASTVDTDTQYF.

This chain connects TRBV7-2 to TRBJ2-1, with a weak D call TRBD2 (6 bases). CDR1 and CDR2 (germline): SGHTA, FQGNSA. V was cut by 2 bases and J by 0 bases, with 14 bases left in between. The CDR3 totals 17 residues. Written as DNA, the CDR3 is TGTGCCAGCAGCTTATATTGGCGGGAACTCTCCTACAATGAGCAGTTCTTC. Its translation is CASSLYWRELSYNEQFF.

Note on this clone: Other nucleotide sequences in the sample specify the same CDR3. CDR3 sequence reads: CASSIGRGYSNQPQHF. In DNA form, the CDR3 reads TGTGCCAGTAGTATAGGTCGAGGGTATAGCAATCAGCCCCAGCATTTT. J is TRBJ1-5 and V is TRBV19; no reliable D call. Germline V lookup: CDR1 LNHDA, CDR2 SQIVND (reference sequence). The ends were cut back, 1 base at V and 0 bases at J, with 10 bases in the middle. CDR3 length: 16 residues. The whole variable domain, remainder taken from reference TRBV19 and TRBJ1-5, is DGGITQSPKYLFRKEGQNVTLSCEQNLNHDAMYWYRQDPGQGLRLIYYSQIVNDFQKGDIAEGYSVSREKKESFPLTVTSAQKNPTAFYLCASSIGRGYSNQPQHFGDGTRLSIL.

The chain uses TRBV29-1 and TRBJ2-1, with D possibly TRBD1 on 6 matching bases. The CDR3 length is 13 residues. The V end lost 8 bases, the J end lost 6 bases, and 17 bases lay between the germline ends. The germline gives CDR1 SQVTM, CDR2 ANQGSEA. CDR3: CSNTGHGGNEQFF. The CDR3 bases are TGCAGCAACACAGGGCATGGAGGCAATGAGCAGTTCTTC.

This CDR3 is CASSPSAPVSGNTIYF. CDR3 DNA sequence: TGTGCCAGCAGCCCCTCAGCGCCAGTCTCTGGAAACACCATATATTTT. This sequence joins TRBV14 and TRBJ1-3; D not certain. Germline V gives CDR1 SGHDN, CDR2 FVKESK. The CDR3 covers 16 residues. Trimming took 4 bases from V and 0 from J, leaving 13 bases between them.

The chain recombines TRBV4-1 with TRBJ2-3; TRBD2 is a possible D gene (6 bases). Germline lookup yields CDR1 MGHRA and CDR2 YSYEKL. V lost 0 bases, J lost 2 bases, and 12 bases lay in between. The CDR3 sequence is 16 residues long. CDR3 coding DNA: TGCGCCAGCAGCCAAGATGCGGGGAGATACACAGATACGCAGTATTTT. Its protein is CASSQDAGRYTDTQYF.

This sequence joins TRBV4-1 and TRBJ2-1; D unresolved. With 0 bases removed from V and 6 bases from J, the gap between germline ends came to 15 bases. Germline CDR1 MGHRA, CDR2 YSYEKL. There are 16 residues in the CDR3. Written as DNA, the CDR3 is TGCGCCAGCAGCCAAGAGGGCACCCTTACCTCCAATGAGCAGTTCTTC. Translation gives CASSQEGTLTSNEQFF.

This clone was observed a handful of times. The V gene is TRBV20-1, the J gene TRBJ1-2, with 7 bases identical to TRBD1. CDR1 DFQATT and CDR2 SNEGSKA come from the germline V gene (reference sequence). V gave up 3 bases and J gave up 12 bases; unmatched junction bases: 4. There are 10 residues in the CDR3. CDR3 coding DNA: TGCAGTGCTAGGCACCAGGGGGACACCTTC. Protein: CSARHQGDTF.

This clone was seen a single time. The J gene is TRBJ2-1, the V gene TRBV6-4; 7 nucleotides line up with TRBD1. Per germline, CDR1 MRHNA and CDR2 SNTAGT. CDR3 size: 13 residues. Unmatched junction bases numbered 6, after V lost 8 bases and J lost 5 bases. The CDR3 DNA reads as TGTGCCAGCTCCCGGGACAGCAACAATGAGCAGTTCTTC. Translation gives CASSRDSNNEQFF.

About this clone itself: A junction boundary mismatches the germline segment, possibly from a read error. The chain recombines TRBV11-3 with TRBJ2-7, with 8 positions matching TRBD1. The length of the CDR3 is 15 residues. Per the germline V gene, CDR1 is SGHNT and CDR2 is YENEEA. CDR3 in amino acids: CASSVDRGPAYEQYF. DNA of the CDR3: TGTGCCAGCAGCGTAGACAGGGGACCGGCCTACGAGCAGTACTTC.

This chain connects TRBV6-4 to TRBJ1-6, with D uncertain. CDR3 size: 17 residues. Germline lookup yields CDR1 MRHNA and CDR2 SNTAGT. Trimming removed 1 base at V and 0 bases at J, with 10 bases between. The CDR3 loop reads CASSDFSPRSYNSPLHF. The CDR3 nucleotides are TGTGCCAGCAGTGACTTTTCGCCGCGCTCCTATAATTCACCCCTCCACTTT.

The V call is TRBV30, the J call TRBJ1-2; 8 bases agree with TRBD1. The CDR3 is 11 amino acids. Looked up from germline, CDR1 is GTSNPN and CDR2 is SVGIG (reference sequence). V shed 8 bases, J shed 8 bases, and the junction held 7 bases outside the gene matches. DNA of the CDR3: TGTGCCACCGACAGGGGTAAGGGCTACACCTTC. Amino acids: CATDRGKGYTF.

V gene TRBV5-1 combines with J gene TRBJ1-1, with D perhaps matching TRBD1 (6 bases). The V gene's germline CDR1 is SGHRS and CDR2 YFSETQ. V lost 6 bases, J lost 0 bases, and 12 bases lay in between. The CDR3 sequence is 14 residues long. This CDR3 is CASTTTGLNTEAFF. The CDR3 nucleotides are TGCGCCAGCACAACGACAGGCCTGAACACTGAAGCTTTCTTT.

This clone was recorded once. The chain's CDR3 is CASSVGTGMNTEAFF. CDR3 in DNA: TGTGCCAGCAGCGTCGGGACAGGGATGAACACTGAAGCTTTCTTT. The rearrangement uses TRBV7-6 and TRBJ1-1; the match to TRBD1 covers 9 bases. The germline CDR1 and CDR2 sequences are SGHVS and FNYEAQ. The CDR3 spans 15 residues. Losses at the gene ends were 5 bases for V and 0 bases for J; bases not matched to a gene: 4.

The chain combines TRBV6-5 with TRBJ2-7; tentatively, D is TRBD1 (5 bases). Germline V CDR1 and CDR2: MNHEY, SVGAGI. The CDR3 consists of 13 residues. With 0 bases removed from V and 5 bases from J, the gap between germline ends came to 8 bases. The CDR3 nucleotides read TGTGCCAGCAGTTACTCCCTAGGGGACGAGCAGTACGTC. It is translated as CASSYSLGDEQYV.